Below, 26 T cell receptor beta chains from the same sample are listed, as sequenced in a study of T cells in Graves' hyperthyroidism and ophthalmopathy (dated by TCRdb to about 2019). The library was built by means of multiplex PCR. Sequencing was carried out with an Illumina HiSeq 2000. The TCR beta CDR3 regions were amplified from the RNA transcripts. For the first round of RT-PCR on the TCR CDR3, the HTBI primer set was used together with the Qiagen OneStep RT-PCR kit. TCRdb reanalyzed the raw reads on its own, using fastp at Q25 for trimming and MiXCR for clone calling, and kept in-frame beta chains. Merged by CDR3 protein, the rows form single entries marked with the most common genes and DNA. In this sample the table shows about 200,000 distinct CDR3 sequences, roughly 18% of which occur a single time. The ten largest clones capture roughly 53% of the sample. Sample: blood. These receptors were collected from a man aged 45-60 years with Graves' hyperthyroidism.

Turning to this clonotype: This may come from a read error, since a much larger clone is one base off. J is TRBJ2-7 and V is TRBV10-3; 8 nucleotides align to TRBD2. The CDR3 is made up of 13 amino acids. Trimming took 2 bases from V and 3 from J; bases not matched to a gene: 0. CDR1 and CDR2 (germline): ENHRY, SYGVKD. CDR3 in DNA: TGTGCCATCAGTGAGGGGACTAGCTACGAGCAGTACTTC. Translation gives CAISEGTSYEQYF.

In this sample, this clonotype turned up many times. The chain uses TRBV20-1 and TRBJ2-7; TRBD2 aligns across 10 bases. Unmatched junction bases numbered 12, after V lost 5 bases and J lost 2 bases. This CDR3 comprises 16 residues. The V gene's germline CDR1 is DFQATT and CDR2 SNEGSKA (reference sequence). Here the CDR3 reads CSALLTSGRATYEQYF. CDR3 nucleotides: TGCAGTGCTCTCCTGACAAGCGGGAGGGCTACCTACGAGCAGTACTTC.

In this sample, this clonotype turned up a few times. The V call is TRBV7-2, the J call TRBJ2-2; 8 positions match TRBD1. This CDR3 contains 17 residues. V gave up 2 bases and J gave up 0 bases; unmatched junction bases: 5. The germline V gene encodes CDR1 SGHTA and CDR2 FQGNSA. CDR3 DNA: TGTGCCAGCAGCTTACCCAAGGACAGGGCGAACACCGGGGAGCTGTTTTTT. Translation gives CASSLPKDRANTGELFF. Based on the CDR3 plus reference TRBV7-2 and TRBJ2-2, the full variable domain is GAGVSQSPSNKVTEKGKDVELRCDPISGHTALYWYRQSLGQGLEFLIYFQGNSAPDKSGLPSDRFSAERTGGSVSTLTIQRTQQEDSAVYLCASSLPKDRANTGELFFGEGSRLTVL.

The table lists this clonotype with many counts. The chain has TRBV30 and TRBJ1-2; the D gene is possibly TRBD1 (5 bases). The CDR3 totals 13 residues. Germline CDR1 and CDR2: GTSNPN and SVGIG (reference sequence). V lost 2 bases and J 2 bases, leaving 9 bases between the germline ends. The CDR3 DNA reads TGTGCCTGGAGTCCAGCAGGGAACTATGGCTACACCTTC. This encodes CAWSPAGNYGYTF. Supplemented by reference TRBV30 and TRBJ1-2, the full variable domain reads SQTIHQWPATLVQPVGSPLSLECTVEGTSNPNLYWYRQAAGRGLQLLFYSVGIGQISSEVPQNLSASRPQDRQFILSSKKLLLSDSGFYLCAWSPAGNYGYTFGSGTRLTVV.

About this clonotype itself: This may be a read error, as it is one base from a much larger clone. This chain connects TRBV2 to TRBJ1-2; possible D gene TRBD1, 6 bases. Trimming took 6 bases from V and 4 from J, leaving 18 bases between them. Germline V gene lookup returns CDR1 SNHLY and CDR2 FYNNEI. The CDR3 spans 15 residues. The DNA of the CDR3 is TGTGCCAGCAGGTTGGCACGAAGGGGGATCTATGGCTACACCTTC. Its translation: CASRLARRGIYGYTF.

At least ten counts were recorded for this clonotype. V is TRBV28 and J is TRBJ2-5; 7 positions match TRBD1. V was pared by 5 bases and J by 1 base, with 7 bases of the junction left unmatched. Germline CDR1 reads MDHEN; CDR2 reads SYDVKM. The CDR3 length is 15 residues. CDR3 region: CASSIYRDSQETQYF. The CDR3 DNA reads TGTGCCAGCAGTATTTACCGGGACAGCCAAGAGACCCAGTACTTC.

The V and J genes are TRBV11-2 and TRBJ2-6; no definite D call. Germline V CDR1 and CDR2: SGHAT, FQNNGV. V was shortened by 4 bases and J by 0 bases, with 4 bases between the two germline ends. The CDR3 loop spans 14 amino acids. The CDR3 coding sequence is TGTGCCAGCAGCTCCCACTCTGGGGCCAACGTCCTGACTTTC. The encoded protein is CASSSHSGANVLTF.

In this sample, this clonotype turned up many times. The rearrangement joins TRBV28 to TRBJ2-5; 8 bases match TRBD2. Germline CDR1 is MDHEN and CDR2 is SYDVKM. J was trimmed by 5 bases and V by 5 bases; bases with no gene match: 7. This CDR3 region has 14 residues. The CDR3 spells CASSGGLVRETQYF. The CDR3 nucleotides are TGTGCCAGCAGTGGGGGACTAGTTAGGGAGACCCAGTACTTC.

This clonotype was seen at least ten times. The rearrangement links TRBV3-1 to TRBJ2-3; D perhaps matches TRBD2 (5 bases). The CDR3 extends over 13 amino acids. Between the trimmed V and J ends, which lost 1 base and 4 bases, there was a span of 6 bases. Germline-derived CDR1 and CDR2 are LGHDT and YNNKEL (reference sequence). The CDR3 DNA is TGTGCCAGCAGCCAAGCGGAGGCAGATACGCAGTATTTT. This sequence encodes CASSQAEADTQYF.

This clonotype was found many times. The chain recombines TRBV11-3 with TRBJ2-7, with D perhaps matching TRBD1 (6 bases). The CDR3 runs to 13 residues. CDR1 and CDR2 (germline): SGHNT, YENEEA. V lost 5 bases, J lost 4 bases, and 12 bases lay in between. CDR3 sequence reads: CASSLQQGYEQYF. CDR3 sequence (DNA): TGTGCCAGCAGCCTACAACAGGGTTACGAGCAGTACTTC.

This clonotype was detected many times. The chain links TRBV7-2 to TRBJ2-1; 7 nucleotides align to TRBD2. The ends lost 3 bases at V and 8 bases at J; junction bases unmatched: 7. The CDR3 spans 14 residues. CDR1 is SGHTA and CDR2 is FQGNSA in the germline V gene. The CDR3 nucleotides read TGTGCCAGCAGCTTCCAGACTAGCAGCGATGAGCAGTTCTTC. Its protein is CASSFQTSSDEQFF.

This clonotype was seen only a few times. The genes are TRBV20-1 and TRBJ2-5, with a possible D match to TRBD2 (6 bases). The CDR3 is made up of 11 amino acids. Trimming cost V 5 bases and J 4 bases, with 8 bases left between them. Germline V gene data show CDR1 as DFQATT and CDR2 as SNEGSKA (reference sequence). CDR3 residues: CSARGIETQYF. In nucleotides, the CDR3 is TGCAGTGCTCGGGGGATAGAGACCCAGTACTTC.

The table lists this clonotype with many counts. The CDR3 region is CASSFGYNVRNTEAFF. The CDR3 nucleotides are TGTGCCAGCAGCTTTGGATATAACGTCCGGAACACTGAAGCTTTCTTT. This chain connects TRBV7-9 to TRBJ1-1, with D uncertain. Trimming stripped 3 bases from V and 1 base from J, with 15 bases between. CDR1 is SEHNR and CDR2 is FQNEAQ in the germline V gene (reference sequence). The CDR3 contains 16 residues.

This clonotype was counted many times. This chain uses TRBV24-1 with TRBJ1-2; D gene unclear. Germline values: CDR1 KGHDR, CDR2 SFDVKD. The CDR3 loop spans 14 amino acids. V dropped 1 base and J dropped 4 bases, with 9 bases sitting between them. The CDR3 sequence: CATSDFRTAYGYTF. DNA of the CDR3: TGTGCCACCAGTGATTTTCGCACAGCCTATGGCTACACCTTC.

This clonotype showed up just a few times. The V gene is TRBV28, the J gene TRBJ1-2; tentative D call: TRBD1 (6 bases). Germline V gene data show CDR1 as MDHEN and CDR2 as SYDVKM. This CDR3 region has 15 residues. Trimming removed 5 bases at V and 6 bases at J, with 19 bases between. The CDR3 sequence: CASSGGTLAAHGYTF. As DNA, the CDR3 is TGTGCCAGCAGTGGCGGGACACTCGCTGCTCATGGCTACACCTTC.

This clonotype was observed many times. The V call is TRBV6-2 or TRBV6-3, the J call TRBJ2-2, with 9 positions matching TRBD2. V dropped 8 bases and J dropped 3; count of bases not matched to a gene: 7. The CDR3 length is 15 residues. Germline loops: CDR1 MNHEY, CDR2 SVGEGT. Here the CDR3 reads CASGRGRAYTGELFF. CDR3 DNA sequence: TGTGCCAGCGGGCGCGGGAGGGCCTACACCGGGGAGCTGTTTTTT.

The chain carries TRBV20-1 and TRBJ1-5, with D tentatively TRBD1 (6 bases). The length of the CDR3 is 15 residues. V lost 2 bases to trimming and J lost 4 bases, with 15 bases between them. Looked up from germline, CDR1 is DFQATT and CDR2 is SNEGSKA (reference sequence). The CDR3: CSARRSLGANQPQHF. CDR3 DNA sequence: TGCAGTGCTAGACGCTCCCTGGGGGCTAATCAGCCCCAGCATTTT.

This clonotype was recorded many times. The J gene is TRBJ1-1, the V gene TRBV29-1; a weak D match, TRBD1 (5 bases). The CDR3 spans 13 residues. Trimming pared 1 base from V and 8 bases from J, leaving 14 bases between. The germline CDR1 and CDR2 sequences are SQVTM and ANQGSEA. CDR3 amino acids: CSVEGQNTPEAFF. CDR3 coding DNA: TGCAGCGTTGAAGGACAGAACACACCAGAAGCTTTCTTT. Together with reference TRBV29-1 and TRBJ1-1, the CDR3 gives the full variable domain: SAVISQKPSRDICQRGTSLTIQCQVDSQVTMMFWYRQQPGQSLTLIATANQGSEATYESGFVIDKFPISRPNLTFSTLTVSNMSPEDSSIYLCSVEGQNTPEAFFGQGTRLTVV.

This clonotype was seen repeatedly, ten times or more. CDR3 nucleotide sequence: TGCAGTGCTAGCGACACCGTCTACGAGCAGTACTTC. Protein: CSASDTVYEQYF. The chain combines TRBV20-1 with TRBJ2-7; D gene ambiguous. Trimming removed 3 bases at V and 3 bases at J, with 9 bases between. The CDR3 totals 12 residues. Germline lookup yields CDR1 DFQATT and CDR2 SNEGSKA (reference sequence).

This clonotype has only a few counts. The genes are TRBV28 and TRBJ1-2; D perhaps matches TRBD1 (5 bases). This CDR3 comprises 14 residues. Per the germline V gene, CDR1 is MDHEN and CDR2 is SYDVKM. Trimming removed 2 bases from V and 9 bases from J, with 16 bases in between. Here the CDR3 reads CASSLIGAGVSYTF. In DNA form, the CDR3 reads TGTGCCAGCAGTTTAATCGGGGCTGGGGTTAGCTACACCTTC.

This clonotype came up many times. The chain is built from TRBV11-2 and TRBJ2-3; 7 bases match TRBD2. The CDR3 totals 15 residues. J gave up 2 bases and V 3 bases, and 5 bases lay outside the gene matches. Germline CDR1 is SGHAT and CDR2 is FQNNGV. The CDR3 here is CASSFLGGPTDTQYF. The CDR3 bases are TGTGCCAGCAGCTTTTTGGGAGGGCCCACAGATACGCAGTATTTT.

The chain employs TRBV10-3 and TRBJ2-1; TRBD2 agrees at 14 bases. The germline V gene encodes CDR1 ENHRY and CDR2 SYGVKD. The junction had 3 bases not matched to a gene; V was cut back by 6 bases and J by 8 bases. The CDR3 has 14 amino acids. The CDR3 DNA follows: TGTGCCATCAGGGGGACTAGCGGGAGCGATGAGCAGTTCTTC. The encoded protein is CAIRGTSGSDEQFF.

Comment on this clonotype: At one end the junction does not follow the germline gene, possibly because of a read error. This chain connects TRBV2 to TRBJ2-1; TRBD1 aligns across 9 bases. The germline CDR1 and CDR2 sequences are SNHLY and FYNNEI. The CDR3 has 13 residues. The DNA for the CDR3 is TGTGCCAGCGGGGACAGGGCGGAGTCACCCTTGCTCTTC. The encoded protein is CASGDRAESPLLF.

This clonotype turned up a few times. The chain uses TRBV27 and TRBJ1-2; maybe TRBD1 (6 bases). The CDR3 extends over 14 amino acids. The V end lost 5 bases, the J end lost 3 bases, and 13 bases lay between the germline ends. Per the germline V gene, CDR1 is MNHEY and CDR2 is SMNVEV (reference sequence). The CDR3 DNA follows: TGTGCCAGCAGTCCCAAGACAGGATACTATGGCTACACCTTC. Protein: CASSPKTGYYGYTF.

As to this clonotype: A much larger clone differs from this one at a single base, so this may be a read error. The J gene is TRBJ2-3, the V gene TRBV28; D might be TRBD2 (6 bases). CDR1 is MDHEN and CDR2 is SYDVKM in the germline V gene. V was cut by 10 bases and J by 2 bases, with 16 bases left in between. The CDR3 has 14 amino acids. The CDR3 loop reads CATGGRATTDTQYF. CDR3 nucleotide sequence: TGTGCCACCGGGGGACGGGCTACCACAGATACGCAGTATTTT.

CDR3 sequence: CASSRGQGRAGELFF. CDR3 DNA: TGTGCCAGCAGCCGGGGACAGGGTCGGGCCGGGGAGCTGTTTTTT. The rearrangement links TRBV12-3 or TRBV12-4 to TRBJ2-2, with 9 bases identical to TRBD1. The CDR3 spans 15 residues. V trimming: 6 bases; J trimming: 6 bases; junction bases outside the gene matches: 8.